The present TCR beta chain was sequenced within a study of blood T cell repertoires in COVID-19. About the study: The cDNA or gDNA used as material had been derived from T cells, B-cell-depleted T cells, or PBMCs.

Each recovered donor of Cohort 3 presented with two negative PCRs, clearance, or symptom resolution. Assay: immunoSEQ multiplex PCR; the TCRdb copy retains only in-frame clones and omits some. This sample carries 350,000 to 450,000 clones, under 90% of them seen once, and the ten largest clones take less than 2%. Between the trimmed V and J ends, which lost 0 bases and 13 bases, there was a span of 16 bases. Germline CDR1 and CDR2: SGHRS and YFSETQ. The CDR3 loop spans 14 amino acids. This TCR came from a woman aged 30 to 39 who had recovered from COVID-19. The source material was PBMCs or T cells enriched from blood (not recorded which). The chain is built from TRBV5-1 and TRBJ2-2, with D possibly TRBD1 on 6 matching bases. In DNA form, the CDR3 reads TGCGCCAGCAGCTTGGTATCGGGGACACACGGGCTGTTTTTT. It specifies CASSLVSGTHGLFF.